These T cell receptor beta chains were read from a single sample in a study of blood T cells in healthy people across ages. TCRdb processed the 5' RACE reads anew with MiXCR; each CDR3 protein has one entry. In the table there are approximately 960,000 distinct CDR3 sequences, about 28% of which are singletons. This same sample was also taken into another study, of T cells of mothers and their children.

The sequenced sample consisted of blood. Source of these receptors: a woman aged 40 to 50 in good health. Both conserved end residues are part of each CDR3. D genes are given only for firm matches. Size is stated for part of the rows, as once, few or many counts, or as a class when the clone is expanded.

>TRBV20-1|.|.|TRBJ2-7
TGCAGTGCTAAACGGGGAAGCCCGCGTGAGCAGTACTTC
CSAKRGSPREQYF
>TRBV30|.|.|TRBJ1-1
TGTGCCTGGAGTGTAGGCCTGGGGGCGGGGGCTTTCTTT
CAWSVGLGAGAFF
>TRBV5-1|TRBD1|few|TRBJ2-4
TGCGCCAGCAGCACCCGGGACAGCGCCATTCAGTACTTC
CASSTRDSAIQYF
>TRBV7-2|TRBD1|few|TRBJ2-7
TGTGCCAGCAGGTGGTCCGGGACAGCTGGCGAGCAGTACTTC
CASRWSGTAGEQYF
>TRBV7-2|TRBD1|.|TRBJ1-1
TGTGCCAGCAGCGAGGGACAGGGAGTGCGCGCTTTCTTT
CASSEGQGVRAFF
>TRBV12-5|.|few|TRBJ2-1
TGTGCTAGTGGTTTGGTACTAGGCCAATCCTACAATGAGCAGTTCTTC
CASGLVLGQSYNEQFF
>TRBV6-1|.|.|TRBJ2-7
TGTGCCAGCAGGGACGTTTCTCCCCCCTACGAGCAGTACTTC
CASRDVSPPYEQYF
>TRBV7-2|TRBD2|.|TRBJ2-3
TGTGCCCTCGGTCCTAGCGGGCCCAAGACGCAGTATTTT
CALGPSGPKTQYF
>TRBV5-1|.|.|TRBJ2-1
TGCGCCAGCAGCTCGTTCCGGGACCGCAACAATGAGCAGTTCTTC
CASSSFRDRNNEQFF
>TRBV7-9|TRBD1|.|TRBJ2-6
TGTGCCAGCAGCCCTAGGACAGGGTATGGGGCCAACGTCCTGACTTTC
CASSPRTGYGANVLTF
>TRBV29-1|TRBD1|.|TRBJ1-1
TGCAGCGCCATACAGGGGGGGAACACTGAAGCTTTCTTT
CSAIQGGNTEAFF
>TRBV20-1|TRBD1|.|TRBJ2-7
TGCAGTGCACCACCGGGACAGGGTCTCGACGAGCAGTACTTC
CSAPPGQGLDEQYF
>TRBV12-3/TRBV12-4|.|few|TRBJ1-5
TGTGCCAGCAGCCCGGACCAGGGTCAGCCCCAGCATTTT
CASSPDQGQPQHF
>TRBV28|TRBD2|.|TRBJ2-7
TGTGCCAGCCTCTGGGCGGGGGGCTCCTACGAGCAGTACTTC
CASLWAGGSYEQYF
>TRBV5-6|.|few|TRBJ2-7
TGTGCCAACAAGAACGGGGACGGGGTGTTCTACGAGCAGTACTTC
CANKNGDGVFYEQYF
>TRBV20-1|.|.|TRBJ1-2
TGCAGTACTGGGATAAAAGGCTACACCTTC
CSTGIKGYTF
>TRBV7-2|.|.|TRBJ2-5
TGTGCCAGCACCTGGGGGGGGGCCCAAGAGACCCAGTACTTC
CASTWGGAQETQYF
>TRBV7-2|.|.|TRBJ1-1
TGTGCCAGCAGCTTGCCAAGGGCAGGTGAAGCTTTCTTT
CASSLPRAGEAFF
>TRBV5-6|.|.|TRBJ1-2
TGTGCCAGCAGATATTTAGACAGCAACTATGGCTACACCTTC
CASRYLDSNYGYTF
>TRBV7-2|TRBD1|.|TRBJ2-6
TGTGCCAGCAGCCTCCCAATCGAGACAGGGGGCTCTGGGGCCAACGTCCTGACTTTC
CASSLPIETGGSGANVLTF
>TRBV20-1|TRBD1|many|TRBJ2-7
TGCAGTGCTAGAGGGGACAGGGGGACCTACGAGCAGTACTTC
CSARGDRGTYEQYF
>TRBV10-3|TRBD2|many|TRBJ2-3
TGTGCCATCAGTGATTCCGGGACTAGCGCAGATACGCAGTATTTT
CAISDSGTSADTQYF
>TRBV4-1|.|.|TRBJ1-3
TGCGCCAGCAGCCCACTGTACTCCTCTGGAAACACCATATATTTT
CASSPLYSSGNTIYF
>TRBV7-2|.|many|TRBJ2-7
TGTGCCAGCAGCCCCACAGGTTTTAGCTACGAGCAGTACTTC
CASSPTGFSYEQYF
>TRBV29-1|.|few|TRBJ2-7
TGCAGCGTTTCGATCTTAGGACGGGGTAAGGGCTACGAGCAGTACTTC
CSVSILGRGKGYEQYF
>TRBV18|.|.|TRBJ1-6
TGTGCCAGCTCAAAAGGGGTACAACAGGGAGGAAATTCACCCCTCCACTTT
CASSKGVQQGGNSPLHF
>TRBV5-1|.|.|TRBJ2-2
TGCGCCAGCAGCTTGGGACAGCAAAACACCGGGGAGCTGTTTTTT
CASSLGQQNTGELFF
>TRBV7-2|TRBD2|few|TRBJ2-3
TGTGCCAGCAGCTTAGAAGCGGGGGGGCCCCCAGATACGCAGTATTTT
CASSLEAGGPPDTQYF
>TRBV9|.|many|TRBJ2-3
TGTGCCAGCAGCCAGACGCGGGGATCAACAGATACGCAGTATTTT
CASSQTRGSTDTQYF
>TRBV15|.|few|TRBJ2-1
TGTGCCACGAGCTTGTTATCCATATCCTACAATGAGCAGTTCTTC
CATSLLSISYNEQFF
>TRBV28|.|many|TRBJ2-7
TGTGCCAGCACTACCGGTAAAAGCTCCTACGAGCAGTACTTC
CASTTGKSSYEQYF
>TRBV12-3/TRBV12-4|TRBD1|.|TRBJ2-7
TGTGCCAGCAGTTTGGGCAGGGGGCGAGAAGAGACCCGGTACTTC
CASSLGRGREETRYF
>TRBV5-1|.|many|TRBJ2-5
TGCGCCAGCAGCTTGGGGAAACAAGAGACCCAGTACTTC
CASSLGKQETQYF
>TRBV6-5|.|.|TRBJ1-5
TGTGCCAGCAGTTACTCGTACGAGTCCAGTCAGCCCCAGCATTTT
CASSYSYESSQPQHF
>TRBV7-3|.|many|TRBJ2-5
TGTGCCAGCAGCTTAATGCCCAGTACAGGGAGAGAGACCCAGTACTTC
CASSLMPSTGRETQYF
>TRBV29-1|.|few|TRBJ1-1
TGCAGCGTAAAAGGTAGGCAGACGATGAACACTGAAGCTTTCTTT
CSVKGRQTMNTEAFF
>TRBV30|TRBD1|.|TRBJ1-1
TGTGCCCTCGCCGGGACAGGGGGTTTGAACACTGAAGCTTTCTTT
CALAGTGGLNTEAFF